This T cell receptor beta chain was sequenced for a study of monozygotic twins with cystic fibrosis. Notes on the study in general: J usage was most co-twin-similar in 8 of 16 pairs, V in 13.

In germline, CDR1 is GTSNPN, CDR2 SVGIG (reference sequence). This CDR3 has 17 residues. V gave up 2 bases and J gave up 0 bases; unmatched junction bases: 8. Assay: immunoSEQ multiplex PCR; the TCRdb copy retains only in-frame clones and omits some. The sample has roughly 32,000 clones; just over 95% are singletons. A note on this clone: Antigen specificity is unknown.

V is TRBV30 and J is TRBJ2-1; the match to TRBD2 covers 9 bases. The sequence was collected from a girl aged 2 to 10 with cystic fibrosis. The sequenced sample was blood. CDR3 sequence reads: CAWSKPLSGSSYNEQFF. In DNA, the CDR3 is TGTGCCTGGAGTAAGCCACTTAGCGGGAGCTCCTACAATGAGCAGTTCTTC.